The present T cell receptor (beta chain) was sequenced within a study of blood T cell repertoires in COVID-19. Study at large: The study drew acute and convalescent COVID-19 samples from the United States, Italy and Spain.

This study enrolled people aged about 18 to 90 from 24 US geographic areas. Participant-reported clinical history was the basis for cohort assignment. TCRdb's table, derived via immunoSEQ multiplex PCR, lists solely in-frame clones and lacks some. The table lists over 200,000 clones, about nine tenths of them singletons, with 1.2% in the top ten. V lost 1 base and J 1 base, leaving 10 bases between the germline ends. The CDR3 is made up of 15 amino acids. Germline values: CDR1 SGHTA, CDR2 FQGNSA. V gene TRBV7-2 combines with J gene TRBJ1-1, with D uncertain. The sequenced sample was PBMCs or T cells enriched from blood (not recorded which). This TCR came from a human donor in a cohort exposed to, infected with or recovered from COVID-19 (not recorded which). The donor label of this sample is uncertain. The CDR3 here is CASSLVAARNTEAFF. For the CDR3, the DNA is TGTGCCAGCAGCTTAGTAGCAGCTAGGAACACTGAAGCTTTCTTT.